Listed below are T cell receptor beta chains from one sample, sequenced in a study of cytomegalovirus exposure and HLA in healthy donors. The repertoire was sequenced with immunoSEQ multiplex PCR; TCRdb's copy has only in-frame clones and lacks some. The sample holds 110,000 or so clones, about 77% seen once. Sequencing input: PBMCs. The receptor source for this set is a woman in her 30s in good health and CMV-seropositive. The CDR3 runs from the conserved cysteine through the conserved F or W.

J gene: TRBJ1-2
CDR3 length: 14
V gene: TRBV18
CDR3 protein: CASHGPGSNYGYTF

J gene: TRBJ1-2
CDR3 length: 14
V gene: TRBV18
CDR3 protein: CASSPNPRGYGYTF

J gene: TRBJ2-2
CDR3 length: 16
V gene: TRBV9
CDR3 protein: CASSVAPLFNTGELFF

J gene: TRBJ1-1
CDR3 length: 14
V gene: TRBV7-2
CDR3 protein: CASSINSMNTEAFF

J gene: TRBJ2-7
CDR3 length: 13
V gene: TRBV6-5
CDR3 protein: CASSDRGYYEQYF

J gene: TRBJ2-2
CDR3 length: 15
V gene: TRBV27
CDR3 protein: CASSPKLLTVRELFF

J gene: TRBJ1-6
CDR3 length: 15
V gene: TRBV6-5
CDR3 protein: CASSYSGGEGSPLHF

J gene: TRBJ2-7
CDR3 length: 14
V gene: TRBV11-3
CDR3 protein: CASSSRTGEYEQYF

J gene: TRBJ1-1
CDR3 length: 12
V gene: TRBV30
CDR3 protein: CAWSIGYTEAFF

J gene: TRBJ2-5
CDR3 length: 14
V gene: TRBV2
CDR3 protein: CASSQVTRGETQYF